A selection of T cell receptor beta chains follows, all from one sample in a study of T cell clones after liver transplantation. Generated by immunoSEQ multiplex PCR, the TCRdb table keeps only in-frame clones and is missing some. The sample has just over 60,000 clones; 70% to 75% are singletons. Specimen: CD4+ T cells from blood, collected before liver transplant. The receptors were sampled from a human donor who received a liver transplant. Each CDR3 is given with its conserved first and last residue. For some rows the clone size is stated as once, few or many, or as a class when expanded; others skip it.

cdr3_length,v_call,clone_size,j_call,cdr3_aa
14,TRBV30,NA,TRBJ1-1,CAWSGDRGYTEAFF
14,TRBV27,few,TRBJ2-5,CASRGGQGRETQYF
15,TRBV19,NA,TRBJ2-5,CASRRGAYTQETQYF
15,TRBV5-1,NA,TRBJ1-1,CASSLHGGENTEAFF
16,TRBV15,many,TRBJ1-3,CATSRDLDRGGNTIYF
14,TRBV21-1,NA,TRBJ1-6,CATPPGTENSPLHF
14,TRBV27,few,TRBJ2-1,CASKSPSSYNEQFF
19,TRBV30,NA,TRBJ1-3,CAWSVYDGQFLPSGNTIYF
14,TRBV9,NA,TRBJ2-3,CASSLSGGKDTQYF
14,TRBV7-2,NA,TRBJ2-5,CASSLLSPTGTQYF
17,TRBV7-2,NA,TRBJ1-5,CASSLDIAGASNQPQHF
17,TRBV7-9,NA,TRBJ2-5,CASSLGVRTSGQETQYF
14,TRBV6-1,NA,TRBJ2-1,CATERGSSYNEQFF
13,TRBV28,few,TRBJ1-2,CASSRQQGYGYTF
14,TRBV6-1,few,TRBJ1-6,CASRRDRDNSPLHF
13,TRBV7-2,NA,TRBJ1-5,CASSLQGGQPQHF
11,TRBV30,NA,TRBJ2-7,CAWSVEGGTYF
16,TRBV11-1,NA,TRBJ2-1,CASSRSLLGAKNEQFF
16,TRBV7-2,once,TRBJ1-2,CASSSAPGTGDYGYTF
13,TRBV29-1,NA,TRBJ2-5,CSVDEGDQETQYF
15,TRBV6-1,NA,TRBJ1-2,CASSIKPQGANGYTF
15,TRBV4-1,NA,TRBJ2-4,CASSPGPIGGNIQYF
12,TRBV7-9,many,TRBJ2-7,CASSSQGYEQYF
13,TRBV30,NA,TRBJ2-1,CAWNSGGQGEQFF
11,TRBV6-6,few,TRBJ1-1,CASIRGTEAFF
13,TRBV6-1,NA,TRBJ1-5,CASSQTSNQPQHF
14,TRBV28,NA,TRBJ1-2,CASSIQDRGYGYTF
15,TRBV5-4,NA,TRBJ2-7,CASSTRSGTDLEQYF
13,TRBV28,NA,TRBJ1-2,CASYQGQNYGYTF
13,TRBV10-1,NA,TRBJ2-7,CASSFQGAGEQYF
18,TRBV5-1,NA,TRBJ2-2,CASSLGLAGRIGTGELFF
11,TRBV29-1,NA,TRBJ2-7,CSVRQSYEQYF
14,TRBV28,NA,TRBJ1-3,CASHRGFSGNTIYF
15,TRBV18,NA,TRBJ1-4,CASSRTGATNEKLFF
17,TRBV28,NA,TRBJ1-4,CASSFYDRGSSNEKLFF
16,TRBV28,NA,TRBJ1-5,CASTINRGPSNQPQHF
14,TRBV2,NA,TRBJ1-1,CASSDGTGNTEAFF
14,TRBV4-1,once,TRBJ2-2,CASRTGGFSGELFF
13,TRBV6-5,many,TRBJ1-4,CASSRGREEKLFF
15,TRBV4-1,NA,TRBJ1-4,CASSQETGSNEKLFF
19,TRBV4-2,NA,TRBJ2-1,CASSQDGLRWTGGGNEQFF
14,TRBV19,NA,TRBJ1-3,CASSIRGTGNTIYF
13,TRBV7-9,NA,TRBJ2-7,CASSSIRSYEQYF